This T cell receptor (beta chain) was identified in a study of T cells in Graves' hyperthyroidism and ophthalmopathy. The TCR beta CDR3 regions underwent amplification using RNA transcripts as the source. The primer set for the first-round RT-PCR of the TCR CDR3 was HTBI. TCRdb analysed the multiplex PCR reads with MiXCR anew, one entry per CDR3 protein. The sample records about 570,000 distinct CDR3 sequences, around 42% being singletons. Germline loops: CDR1 DFQATT, CDR2 SNEGSKA (reference sequence). The CDR3 is made up of 13 amino acids. Sequencing was carried out using peripheral blood or thyroid tissue (not recorded which). The chain uses TRBV20-1 and TRBJ2-2, with 9 bases fitting TRBD1. This receptor was identified in an adult woman with Graves' disease, either hyperthyroidism or ophthalmopathy (not recorded which). The DNA of the CDR3 is TGCAGAGCCTCACAGGGGGCGACCGGGGAGCTGTTTTTT. It is translated as CRASQGATGELFF.